The rows below give T cell receptor beta chains drawn from one sample of a study of blood T cells in healthy people across ages. Using its own MiXCR run on the 5' RACE reads, TCRdb lists one record per CDR3 protein. Of about 800,000 distinct CDR3 sequences listed, about three fifths are singletons. The sequenced material came from blood. These receptors came from a man under 40 in good health. The CDR3 runs from the conserved cysteine through the conserved F or W. Each record gives: J gene, D gene, V gene, clone size, CDR3 protein, CDR3 DNA. D genes are given only for firm matches. Clone size is not always given. Where it is, it says once, few, many or a class for expanded clones.

TRBJ2-3 - TRBV24-1 - CATRAEHSTDTQYF TGTGCCACCAGAGCGGAACATAGCACAGATACGCAGTATTTT
TRBJ2-7 - TRBV10-3 few CAISEQGVGYEQYF TGTGCCATCAGTGAACAGGGTGTAGGATACGAGCAGTACTTC
TRBJ2-1 TRBD1 TRBV7-3 - CASSLYDRGKEQFF TGTGCCAGCAGCTTATACGACAGGGGGAAAGAGCAGTTCTTC
TRBJ2-5 TRBD2 TRBV10-3 - CAISPSSGSVQETQYF TGTGCCATCAGCCCCTCTAGCGGGAGTGTCCAAGAGACCCAGTACTTC
TRBJ1-2 - TRBV10-3 - CAISEQGGGYTF TGTGCCATCAGTGAACAGGGAGGAGGCTACACCTTC
TRBJ1-4 - TRBV20-1 once CSARALGDEKLFF TGCAGTGCTAGGGCCCTGGGCGACGAGAAACTGTTTTTT
TRBJ2-5 - TRBV20-1 - CSAPSQEVGRETQYF TGCAGTGCTCCAAGCCAGGAGGTGGGGCGGGAGACCCAGTACTTC
TRBJ2-7 - TRBV6-2/TRBV6-3 - CASRGLTGLSYEQYF TGTGCCAGCAGGGGGCTGACTGGACTTTCCTACGAGCAGTACTTC
TRBJ2-5 - TRBV7-2 few CASSLESSQTQYF TGTGCCAGCAGCTTAGAATCGTCGCAGACCCAGTACTTC
TRBJ1-1 - TRBV7-2 - CASNVGSGLNTEAFF TGTGCCAGCAATGTTGGTTCGGGTTTGAACACTGAAGCTTTCTTT
TRBJ2-2 TRBD1 TRBV7-2 once CASSPDRAGNTGELFF TGTGCCAGCAGCCCTGACAGGGCGGGGAACACCGGGGAGCTGTTTTTT
TRBJ2-1 TRBD2 TRBV12-5 - CASGSQRLAGYNEQFF TGTGCTAGTGGTTCCCAAAGACTAGCGGGTTACAATGAGCAGTTCTTC
TRBJ1-2 - TRBV28 few CASSSDSNYGYTF TGTGCCAGCAGTTCCGACAGTAACTATGGCTACACCTTC
TRBJ2-5 TRBD1 TRBV28 once CASSTRTGRPKTQYF TGTGCCAGCAGTACGCGGACAGGGCGGCCCAAGACCCAGTACTTC
TRBJ1-6 TRBD1 TRBV7-2 - CASSQGTGRSPLHF TGTGCCAGCAGCCAAGGGACAGGGAGGTCACCCCTCCACTTT
TRBJ2-6 - TRBV6-5 - CASSSFLGANVLTF TGTGCCAGCAGTTCCTTCCTTGGGGCCAACGTCCTGACTTTC
TRBJ2-7 TRBD2 TRBV12-3/TRBV12-4 few CASSVVLAGLKEQYF TGTGCCAGCAGTGTCGTACTAGCGGGGTTAAAAGAGCAGTACTTC
TRBJ1-5 - TRBV19 few CASKAYLVGNQPQHF TGTGCCAGTAAGGCGTACTTAGTTGGCAATCAGCCCCAGCATTTT
TRBJ2-1 - TRBV20-1 - CSARGERAREQFF TGCAGTGCTCGAGGGGAGCGGGCGAGGGAGCAGTTCTTC
TRBJ1-2 TRBD1 TRBV12-3/TRBV12-4 - CASSFRGQYYGCTF TGTGCCAGCAGTTTCAGGGGGCAGTACTATGGCTGCACCTTC
TRBJ2-7 - TRBV27 few CASSSGPYYEQYF TGTGCCAGCAGTTCCGGGCCCTACTACGAGCAGTACTTC
TRBJ2-1 - TRBV6-5 - CASSPTSAGSYNEQFF TGTGCCAGCAGTCCGACGTCGGCCGGCTCCTACAATGAGCAGTTCTTC
TRBJ2-1 TRBD1 TRBV24-1 - CATTGQGRFNEQFF TGTGCCACTACTGGACAGGGGAGATTCAATGAGCAGTTCTTC
TRBJ2-2 - TRBV6-1 - CASSPRKGNTGELFF TGTGCCAGCAGTCCGAGGAAGGGGAACACCGGGGAGCTGTTTTTT
TRBJ1-1 - TRBV7-2 - CASSLVTFNTEAFF TGTGCCAGCAGCTTAGTCACATTTAACACTGAAGCTTTCTTT
TRBJ2-5 TRBD1 TRBV7-9 - CASSLPVLGQGPSLYGQYF TGTGCCAGCAGCTTACCCGTTCTCGGACAGGGGCCTTCCCTCTACGGGCAGTACTTC
TRBJ1-5 TRBD1 TRBV6-1 - CASRGFNRGGIQPQHF TGTGCCAGCAGAGGATTCAACAGGGGGGGAATTCAGCCCCAGCATTTT
TRBJ1-2 - TRBV6-5 - CASSYSWGGRGFSGYTF TGTGCCAGCAGTTACTCGTGGGGTGGCAGGGGATTTAGTGGCTACACCTTC
TRBJ1-1 - TRBV20-1 - CSARPYLNTEAFF TGCAGTGCTAGACCCTATTTGAACACTGAAGCTTTCTTT
TRBJ2-3 - TRBV5-1 once CASSLGGQDTQYF TGCGCCAGCAGCTTGGGGGGACAAGATACGCAGTATTTT
TRBJ2-5 - TRBV7-2 few CASSLQDGRETQYF TGTGCCAGCAGCTTACAGGATGGGAGGGAGACCCAGTACTTC